This TCR beta chain was sequenced in a study of T cells in Graves' hyperthyroidism and ophthalmopathy. V lost 5 bases, J lost 6 bases, and 7 bases stayed unmatched. The CDR3 sequence is 15 residues long. This clonotype occurred a few times. Recently diagnosed hyperthyroidism of less than 2 months' duration affected patients aged 18 to 65. Cells are PBMCs isolated from about 10 ml of fresh blood. It was RNA transcripts that yielded the amplified TCR beta CDR3 regions. A first-round RT-PCR of the TCR CDR3 used the HTBI primer set. One entry per CDR3 protein results from TCRdb running MiXCR on the multiplex PCR reads. The sample lists more than 600,000 distinct CDR3 sequences, about 15% seen once, with approximately 8% in the top ten.

The material sequenced was blood. The receptor comes from a man between 18 and 29 years old with Graves' hyperthyroidism. This rearrangement joins TRBV12-3 or TRBV12-4 to TRBJ2-2, with 9 bases matching TRBD1. The CDR3 sequence: CASSPGTGWSGELFF. The CDR3 coding sequence is TGTGCCAGCAGTCCCGGGACAGGGTGGTCCGGGGAGCTGTTTTTT.